This T cell receptor beta chain is drawn from a study of blood T cell repertoires in COVID-19. Study-wide context: Sites across the United States, Italy and Spain contributed samples from acute and convalescent COVID-19. Nucleic acid was either cDNA or gDNA, and it came from T cells, B-cell-depleted T cells, or PBMCs.

Original handling: Reference gene primer amplification gave nucleated cell count estimates. Clones were sequenced by immunoSEQ multiplex PCR, and TCRdb holds only the in-frame ones, with some missing. That table gives V, J and clone size, and the DNA gave D and trimming. Here the sample spans about 200,000 clones, more than 75% being singletons. The sequencing sample was made of peripheral blood. The TCR comes from a man in his fifties or sixties with acute or convalescent COVID-19.

DNA of the CDR3: TGTGCCAGTAGCAGTCCTCCACCAGGGGGCCGGAGGTCCTACGAGCAGTACTTC. It codes for CASSSPPPGGRRSYEQYF. This rearrangement joins TRBV6-2 or TRBV6-3 to TRBJ2-7, with 8 bases aligning to TRBD1. The V gene end was trimmed by 9 bases and the J gene end by 1 base; junction bases not matched to a gene: 20. Germline-derived CDR1 and CDR2 are MNHEY and SVGEGT. The CDR3 runs to 18 residues.